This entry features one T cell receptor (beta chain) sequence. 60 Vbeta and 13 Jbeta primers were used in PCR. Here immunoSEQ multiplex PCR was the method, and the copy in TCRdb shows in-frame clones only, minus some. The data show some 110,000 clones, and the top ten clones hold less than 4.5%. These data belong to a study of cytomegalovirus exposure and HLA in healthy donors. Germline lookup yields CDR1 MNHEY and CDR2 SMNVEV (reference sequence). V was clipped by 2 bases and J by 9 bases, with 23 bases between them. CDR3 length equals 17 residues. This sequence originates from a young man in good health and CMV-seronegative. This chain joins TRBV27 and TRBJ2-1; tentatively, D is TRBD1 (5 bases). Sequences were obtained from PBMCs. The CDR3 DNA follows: TGTGCCAGCAGTTTACCCCAGGGTAGCCACGGCCCTGGTGAGCAGTTCTTC. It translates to CASSLPQGSHGPGEQFF.